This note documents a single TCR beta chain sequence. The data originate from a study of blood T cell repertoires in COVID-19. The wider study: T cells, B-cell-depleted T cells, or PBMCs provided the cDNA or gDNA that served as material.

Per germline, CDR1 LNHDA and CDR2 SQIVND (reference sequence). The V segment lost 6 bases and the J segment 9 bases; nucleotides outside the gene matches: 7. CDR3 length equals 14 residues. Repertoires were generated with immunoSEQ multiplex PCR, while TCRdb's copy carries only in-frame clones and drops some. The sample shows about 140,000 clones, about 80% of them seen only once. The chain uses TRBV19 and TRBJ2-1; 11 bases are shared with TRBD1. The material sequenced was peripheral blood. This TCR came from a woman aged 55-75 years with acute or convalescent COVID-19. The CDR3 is CASRAGQGAVEQFF. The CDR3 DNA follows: TGTGCCAGTAGAGCCGGACAGGGGGCGGTTGAGCAGTTCTTC.